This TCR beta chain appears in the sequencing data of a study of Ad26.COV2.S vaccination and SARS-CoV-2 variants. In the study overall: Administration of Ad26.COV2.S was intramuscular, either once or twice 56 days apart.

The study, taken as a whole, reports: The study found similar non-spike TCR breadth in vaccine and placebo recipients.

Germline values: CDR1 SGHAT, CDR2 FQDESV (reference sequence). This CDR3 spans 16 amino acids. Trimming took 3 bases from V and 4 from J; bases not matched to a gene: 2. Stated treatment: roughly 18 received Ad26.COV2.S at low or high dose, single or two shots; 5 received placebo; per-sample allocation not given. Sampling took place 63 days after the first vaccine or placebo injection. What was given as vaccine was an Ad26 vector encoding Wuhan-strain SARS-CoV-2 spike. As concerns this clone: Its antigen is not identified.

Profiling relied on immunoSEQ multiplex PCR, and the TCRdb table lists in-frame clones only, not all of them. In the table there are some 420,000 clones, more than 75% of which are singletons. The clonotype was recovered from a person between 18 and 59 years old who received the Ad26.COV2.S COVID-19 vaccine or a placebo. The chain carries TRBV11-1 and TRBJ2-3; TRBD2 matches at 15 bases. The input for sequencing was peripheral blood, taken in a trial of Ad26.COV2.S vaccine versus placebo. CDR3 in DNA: TGTGCCAGCAGCTTGGGACTAGCGGGGGGCTCAGATACGCAGTATTTT. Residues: CASSLGLAGGSDTQYF.